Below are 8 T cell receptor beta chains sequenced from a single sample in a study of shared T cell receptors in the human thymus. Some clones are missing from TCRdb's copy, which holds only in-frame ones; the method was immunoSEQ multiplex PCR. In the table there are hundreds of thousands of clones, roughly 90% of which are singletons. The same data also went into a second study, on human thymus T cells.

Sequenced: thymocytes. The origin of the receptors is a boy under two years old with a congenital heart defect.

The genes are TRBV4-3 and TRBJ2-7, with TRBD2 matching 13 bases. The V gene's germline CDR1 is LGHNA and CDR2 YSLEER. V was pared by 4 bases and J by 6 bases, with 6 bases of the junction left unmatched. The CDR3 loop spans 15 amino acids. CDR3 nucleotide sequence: TGCGCCAGCAGCCCCGGACTAGCGGGAGTTCTCGAGCAGTACTTC. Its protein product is CASSPGLAGVLEQYF.

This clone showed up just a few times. The CDR3 here is CASSLHRRLAGNTGELFF. Written as DNA, the CDR3 is TGTGCCAGCAGCTTGCACCGTCGGCTAGCGGGGAACACCGGGGAGCTGTTTTTT. The chain links TRBV5-5 to TRBJ2-2; 8 bases align to TRBD2. With 1 base clipped from V and 1 base from J, the junction kept 9 bases outside the gene matches. The CDR3 spans 18 residues. Germline assignment: CDR1 SGHKS and CDR2 YYEKEE (reference sequence).

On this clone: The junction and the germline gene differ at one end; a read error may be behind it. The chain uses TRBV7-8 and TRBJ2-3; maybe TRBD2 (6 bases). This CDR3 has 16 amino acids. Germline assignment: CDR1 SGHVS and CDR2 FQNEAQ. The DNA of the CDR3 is TGTGCCAGCACCTTAGCGGCGGTTCCTAGCACAGATACGCAGTATTTT. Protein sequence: CASTLAAVPSTDTQYF.

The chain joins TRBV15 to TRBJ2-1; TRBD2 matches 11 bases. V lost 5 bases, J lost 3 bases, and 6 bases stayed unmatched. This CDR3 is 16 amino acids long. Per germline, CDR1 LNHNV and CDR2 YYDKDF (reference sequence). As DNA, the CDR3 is TGTGCCACCAGCCACCGACTAGCGGGGATCTACAATGAGCAGTTCTTC. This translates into CATSHRLAGIYNEQFF.

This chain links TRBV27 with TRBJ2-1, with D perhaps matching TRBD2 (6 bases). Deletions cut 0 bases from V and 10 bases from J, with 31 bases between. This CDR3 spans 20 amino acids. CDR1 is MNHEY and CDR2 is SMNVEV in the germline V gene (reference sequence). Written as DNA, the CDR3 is TGTGCCAGCAGTTTATCGTTGGAGGGCGCCGAAAAGGACCCTCCATTAGAGCAGTTCTTC. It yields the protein CASSLSLEGAEKDPPLEQFF.

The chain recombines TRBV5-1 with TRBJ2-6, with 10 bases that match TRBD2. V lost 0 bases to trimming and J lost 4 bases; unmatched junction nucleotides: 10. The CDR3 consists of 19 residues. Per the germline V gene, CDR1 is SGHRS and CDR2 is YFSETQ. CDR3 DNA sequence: TGCGCCAGCAGCTTGGATGGACTAGCGGACCCCCAGGGGGCCAACGTCCTGACTTTC. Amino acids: CASSLDGLADPQGANVLTF.

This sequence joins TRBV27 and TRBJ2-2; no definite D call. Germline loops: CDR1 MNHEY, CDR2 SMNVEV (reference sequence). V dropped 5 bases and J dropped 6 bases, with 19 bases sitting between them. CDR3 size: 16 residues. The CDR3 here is CASSPTDGREPGELFF. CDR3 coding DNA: TGTGCCAGCAGTCCGACTGATGGTCGAGAGCCCGGGGAGCTGTTTTTT.

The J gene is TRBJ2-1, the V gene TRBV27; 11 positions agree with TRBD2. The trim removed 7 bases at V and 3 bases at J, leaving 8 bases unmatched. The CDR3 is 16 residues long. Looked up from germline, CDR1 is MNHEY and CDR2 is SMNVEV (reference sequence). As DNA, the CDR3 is TGTGCCAGCACCCAAAAAGGGACTAGCGGCTACAATGAGCAGTTCTTC. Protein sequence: CASTQKGTSGYNEQFF.